Sequencing of this TCR beta chain was carried out in a study of cytomegalovirus exposure and HLA in healthy donors. Trimming removed 1 base from V and 7 bases from J, with 7 bases in between. Germline CDR1 and CDR2: SGHTA and FQGNSA. The CDR3 loop spans 12 amino acids. The PCR made use of 60 Vbeta and 13 Jbeta primers. Generated by immunoSEQ multiplex PCR, the TCRdb table keeps only in-frame clones and is missing some. The sample yields approximately 150,000 clones, approximately 90% seen once. This TCR came from a woman aged 25 to 39 in good health and CMV-seronegative. J is TRBJ1-2 and V is TRBV7-2; TRBD1 is a possible D gene (6 bases). Source material: PBMCs. The CDR3 bases are TGTGCCAGCAGCTTAGACAGGGCTGGCTACACCTTC. This translates into CASSLDRAGYTF.